One T cell receptor beta chain is described in this entry. What this receptor recognizes is not known. No much larger clone exists at a distance of one base, and base qualities are not known. Reading the germline V gene gives CDR1 MGHRA and CDR2 YSYEKL. V lost 0 bases and J lost 2 bases; the stretch between them is 10 bases long. The CDR3 has 15 amino acids, counting the end cysteine and phenylalanine. Kept here is only the CDR3 DNA, which spans 45 bases and is read in frame from base 1. The entry originates in a study of graft-versus-host responses after intestinal transplantation (dated by TCRdb to about 2021). At the level of the whole study: Recipients received multivisceral, liver-intestinal, or isolated intestinal transplants. To identify alloreactive clones, pre-transplant mixed lymphocyte reaction products were sequenced and then compared with unstimulated pre-transplant donor and recipient T cells. Of the approximately 24 intestinal transplant recipients enrolled in the cohort, one of whom was a retransplant, a few patients without pretransplant specimens were excluded. Donor T cell macrochimerism was defined as a peak of at least 4% donor T cells among recipient peripheral blood mononuclear cells. Anti-thymocyte globulin induction was given to all recipients, followed by maintenance tacrolimus and steroids for about 3 years. Rather than going through the commercial service, samples from a few later patients were sequenced in-house on an Illumina MiSeq and processed with MiXCR. After intestinal transplantation, graft-versus-host and host-versus-graft alloreactive T cell clones were followed in the graft, circulation and bone marrow using bulk TCR-beta CDR3 sequencing. Beyond this particular receptor, the publication reports: Peak levels of circulating GvH clones were associated with declines in HvG clones early after transplant. The relatively low number and heterogeneity of intestinal transplant patients limited the conclusions. In the allografts of patients with donor T cell macrochimerism, GvH to HvG T cell clonal ratios were high. GvH clones were detected in recipient bone marrow, and some appeared earlier in ileal mucosa or blood, consistent with an intestinal mucosal origin.

The protocol used for the library was the immunoSEQ multiplex PCR assay. For most patients, genomic DNA was isolated with the Qiagen DNeasy Blood and Tissue Kit and sent frozen to Adaptive Biotechnologies for TCR sequencing. Adaptive Biotechnologies carried out high-throughput TCR-beta CDR3 sequencing of genomic DNA for most patients. The paper's data handling went like this. TCR sequencing data for over 15 patients were retrieved from Adaptive's ImmunoSEQ software; a few other patients were processed with MiXCR and VDJtools. To correct CD4 versus CD8 sorting errors, sequences present in both subsets at a frequency ratio below 5:1 were removed. Because the origin of CDR3 nucleotide sequences shared between donor and recipient could not be assigned, those sequences were removed. To be classed as alloreactive, a clone needed at least 2-fold expansion over unstimulated cells and a minimum CFSE-low frequency of 0.002% (template counts) or 0.001% (read counts). A clone was considered mappable if detected in the sequenced pre-transplant spleen, lymph node, or MLR CFSE-low populations of the donor or recipient. Cumulative frequency of alloreactive clones was calculated as a percentage of all sequences weighted by copy number. TCRdb obtained this table from immuneACCESS and retained in-frame rearrangements with V and J assigned. These tables miss some clones; where compared with another copy, unresolved V genes account for less than half of the shortfall, and the remainder is unexplained. Clonal size and the V and J genes are those of that table, whereas D and trimming came from the DNA. This sample comprises more than 90,000 clones, around 93% of them detected only once. Of the sample, 0.49% is held by the ten largest clones.

Taken with the paper, the label for time point translates to: cells obtained before transplantation from donor or recipient. CD3+CD4+ and CD3+CD8+ populations were FACS-sorted from unstimulated pre-transplant donor and recipient cells taken from spleen or lymph nodes. Specimen: unstimulated CD8+ T cells sorted from spleen or lymph node cells, collected before intestinal transplant. This receptor was obtained from a human donor who received an intestinal transplant. The rearrangement combines TRBV4-1 with TRBJ1-2; D gene: possibly TRBD1, on 5 matching bases. DNA sequence: TGCGCCAGCAGCCAAGAAGGGGCAGACAACTATGGCTACACCTTC. Its protein is CASSQEGADNYGYTF.